This TCR beta chain originates from a study of shared clonotypes between healthy human individuals. The wider study: CD4 naive cells filled three plates per donor, CD4 memory three, CD8 naive two and CD8 memory one.

As to this clone: Its antigen is unknown.

Authors' processing steps: Junction-only sequences produced by ImmunoSEQ had no quality scores, so filtering differed. TCRdb keeps only in-frame clones here, not all; method: immunoSEQ multiplex PCR. Clone size and V and J calls were adopted from that table, with D and trimming inferred from the DNA. The sample has approximately 100,000 clones; roughly 66% are singletons. All donors qualified as healthy HIV-negative adults and had experienced no recent acute infections or vaccinations. Points from the study as a whole: Estimated richness values were generally larger in naive subsets than in memory subsets.

The V gene lost 2 bases and the J gene lost 0 bases, with 9 bases spanning the gap. The CDR3 is 15 residues long. Germline V lookup: CDR1 SGHRS, CDR2 YFSETQ. The chain uses TRBV5-1 and TRBJ2-1, with D hard to call. Sequencing was done on a sample of memory CD8+ T cells sorted from blood. Subset reported: CD45RO+ cells pooled with CCR7-negative TemRA cells. The origin of this receptor is a woman in her twenties or thirties in good health. The CDR3: CASSFDSSSYNEQFF. The CDR3 coding sequence is TGCGCCAGCAGCTTCGACTCGAGCTCCTACAATGAGCAGTTCTTC.